This T cell receptor beta chain was found in a study of somatic mutations in cytotoxic T cells in rheumatoid arthritis. Study outcomes and limitations: CD8+ clonality increased with age in rheumatoid arthritis patients but not in healthy controls. More than 20% of CD8+ cells belonged to the largest clone in about an eighth of the roughly 60 patients.

Data came from immunoSEQ multiplex PCR; TCRdb stores just in-frame clones and leaves some out. Found here are about 30,000 clones, 82% of them singletons; the top ten hold around 8.3%. Worth noting for this clone: Its cognate antigen is unknown.

Material for sequencing was CD8+ T cells sorted from blood. This clonotype was sampled from an adult with rheumatoid arthritis.

The DNA for the CDR3 is TGTGCCATCAGTGAGGGGACAGCATCCTACGAGCAGTACTTC. This encodes CAISEGTASYEQYF. V is TRBV10-3 and J is TRBJ2-7, with 7 positions matching TRBD1. Per germline, CDR1 ENHRY and CDR2 SYGVKD. Trimming took 2 bases from V and 1 from J; bases not matched to a gene: 2. The CDR3 is 14 amino acids.